These T cell receptor beta chains were read from a single sample in a study of T-cell reconstitution after alpha-beta-depleted transplantation in children. Each CDR3 protein is one row after TCRdb ran MiXCR on the PCR reads. The table records almost 400,000 distinct CDR3 sequences, around 21% of them present only once. Here the sequenced sample was PBMCs from the stem cell graft donor, taken from the stem cell graft. The receptors stem from a human donor who donated a stem cell graft to a child with acute myeloid leukemia. CDR3s leave out the opening cysteine and the closing phenylalanine or tryptophan. The D gene is left open where the match is weak. Clone size, where shown, is once, few, many, or a class for clones that have expanded.

CDR3 protein: SARGLAGGLSYEQY; CDR3 length: 14; V gene: TRBV20-1; clone size: few; D gene: TRBD2; J gene: TRBJ2-7
CDR3 protein: ASSSDRSGHNEQF; CDR3 length: 13; V gene: TRBV7-2; clone size: .; D gene: TRBD1; J gene: TRBJ2-1
CDR3 protein: ATSRDTGSGNTIY; CDR3 length: 13; V gene: TRBV15; clone size: few; D gene: .; J gene: TRBJ1-3
CDR3 protein: ASSWTGSSYEQY; CDR3 length: 12; V gene: TRBV12-3/TRBV12-4; clone size: many; D gene: TRBD1; J gene: TRBJ2-7
CDR3 protein: SGFGGDTQY; CDR3 length: 9; V gene: TRBV20-1; clone size: many; D gene: .; J gene: TRBJ2-3
CDR3 protein: ASSPRRDGQPQH; CDR3 length: 12; V gene: TRBV18; clone size: few; D gene: .; J gene: TRBJ1-5
CDR3 protein: SASHSRSYERY; CDR3 length: 11; V gene: TRBV20-1; clone size: few; D gene: .; J gene: TRBJ2-7
CDR3 protein: SASSPSGTETQY; CDR3 length: 12; V gene: TRBV20-1; clone size: .; D gene: TRBD2; J gene: TRBJ2-5
CDR3 protein: ASSRKAGTIIYEQY; CDR3 length: 14; V gene: TRBV7-8; clone size: .; D gene: TRBD2; J gene: TRBJ2-7
CDR3 protein: SATRRLNTEAF; CDR3 length: 11; V gene: TRBV29-1; clone size: many; D gene: .; J gene: TRBJ1-1
CDR3 protein: ASSLEGPLSYNEQF; CDR3 length: 14; V gene: TRBV7-2; clone size: .; D gene: .; J gene: TRBJ2-1
CDR3 protein: ASSVGWRAYGYT; CDR3 length: 12; V gene: TRBV6-1; clone size: few; D gene: .; J gene: TRBJ1-2
CDR3 protein: ASSLASGAMDEQF; CDR3 length: 13; V gene: TRBV5-1; clone size: many; D gene: .; J gene: TRBJ2-1
CDR3 protein: ASSLPGSYEQY; CDR3 length: 11; V gene: TRBV28; clone size: many; D gene: .; J gene: TRBJ2-7
CDR3 protein: ASSQDLRRVGGNEQF; CDR3 length: 15; V gene: TRBV4-3; clone size: .; D gene: .; J gene: TRBJ2-1
CDR3 protein: AIRKGLAGDYEQY; CDR3 length: 13; V gene: TRBV10-3; clone size: few; D gene: TRBD2; J gene: TRBJ2-7
CDR3 protein: SASPVRGEDTQY; CDR3 length: 12; V gene: TRBV20-1; clone size: many; D gene: .; J gene: TRBJ2-3
CDR3 protein: ASSLGSGTSEQF; CDR3 length: 12; V gene: TRBV7-6; clone size: .; D gene: TRBD2; J gene: TRBJ2-1
CDR3 protein: ASSVVQGAGANVLT; CDR3 length: 14; V gene: TRBV2; clone size: .; D gene: TRBD1; J gene: TRBJ2-6
CDR3 protein: ASSSHLSYEQY; CDR3 length: 11; V gene: TRBV28; clone size: few; D gene: .; J gene: TRBJ2-7
CDR3 protein: ASSLLGANTEAF; CDR3 length: 12; V gene: TRBV7-9; clone size: .; D gene: .; J gene: TRBJ1-1